These 16 T cell receptor beta chains came from one sample sequenced in a study of chemoradiotherapy in HPV16-positive cancers. The assay was immunoSEQ multiplex PCR, and TCRdb's table has in-frame clones only and misses some. The data hold about 2,800 clones, with about 80% observed a single time. The material was tumor tissue, obtained from a patient who underwent chemoradiotherapy. These receptors all stem from a human donor with HPV-associated anogenital cancer.

This chain links TRBV6-4 with TRBJ2-3; 11 bases are a match to TRBD2. The CDR3 has 15 residues. In germline, CDR1 is MRHNA, CDR2 SNTAGT. Unmatched junction bases numbered 5, after V lost 5 bases and J lost 4 bases. This CDR3 is CASSSIAGGPDTQYF. The CDR3 coding sequence is TGTGCCAGCAGTTCAATAGCGGGGGGGCCAGATACGCAGTATTTT.

The chain employs TRBV10-3 and TRBJ1-1; D may be TRBD1 (6 bases). CDR1 is ENHRY, CDR2 SYGVKD, per germline. The CDR3 extends over 14 amino acids. V was trimmed by 2 bases and J by 5 bases, leaving 12 bases between them. This CDR3 is CAISEGGRGTEAFF. CDR3 nucleotide sequence: TGTGCCATCAGTGAGGGGGGGCGCGGGACTGAAGCTTTCTTT.

The V gene is TRBV5-6, the J gene TRBJ2-1; D is unresolved. Looked up from germline, CDR1 is SGHDT and CDR2 is YYEEEE. V lost 4 bases, J lost 9 bases, and 20 bases lay in between. The CDR3 runs to 15 residues. This CDR3 is CASSVEPQQKSEQFF. In DNA form, the CDR3 reads TGTGCCAGCAGCGTAGAGCCCCAGCAGAAATCTGAGCAGTTCTTC.

The rearrangement joins TRBV10-3 to TRBJ1-2, with 9 positions matching TRBD1. Germline trimming cut 0 bases from V and 4 bases from J; bases unmatched to any gene: 6. The CDR3 extends over 16 amino acids. Germline CDR1 is ENHRY and CDR2 is SYGVKD. CDR3 region: CAISESGGDRVYGYTF. DNA of the CDR3: TGTGCCATCAGTGAGTCTGGAGGGGACAGGGTCTATGGCTACACCTTC.

This clone was picked up one time. This rearrangement joins TRBV5-1 to TRBJ2-3; perhaps TRBD2 as D (6 bases). V gave up 1 base and J gave up 8 bases, with 23 bases separating them. Germline assignment: CDR1 SGHRS and CDR2 YFSETQ. This CDR3 contains 17 residues. The CDR3 coding sequence is TGCGCCAGCAGCTTGTCTTCCTTCGGGACGCCCGGGGGTACGCAGTATTTT. It specifies CASSLSSFGTPGGTQYF.

The chain is built from TRBV14 and TRBJ1-1; D uncertain. V was clipped by 4 bases and J by 0 bases, with 12 bases between them. Germline values: CDR1 SGHDN, CDR2 FVKESK. This CDR3 is 15 amino acids long. CDR3: CASSPFNSLNTEAFF. The CDR3 bases are TGTGCCAGCAGCCCGTTTAATTCCCTGAACACTGAAGCTTTCTTT.

This clone showed up just a few times. This chain links TRBV6-5 with TRBJ2-2; the D is unclear. The V end lost 2 bases, the J end lost 4 bases, and 11 bases lay between the germline ends. The CDR3 has 15 residues. Germline V gives CDR1 MNHEY, CDR2 SVGAGI. As DNA, the CDR3 is TGTGCCAGCAGTTACGGGGTAGGAAGCACCGGGGAGCTGTTTTTT. This codes for CASSYGVGSTGELFF.

This clone was seen once. The chain recombines TRBV14 with TRBJ1-2; D might be TRBD1 (5 bases). Germline-derived CDR1 and CDR2 are SGHDN and FVKESK. Trimming stripped 2 bases from V and 7 bases from J, with 8 bases between. The CDR3 has 12 residues. CDR3 DNA sequence: TGTGCCAGCAGCCAATCCGGGGGTGGCTACACCTTC. Amino acid sequence: CASSQSGGGYTF. Complete variable domain (other parts from reference TRBV14 and TRBJ1-2): EAGVTQFPSHSVIEKGQTVTLRCDPISGHDNLYWYRRVMGKEIKFLLHFVKESKQDESGMPNNRFLAERTGGTYSTLKVQPAELEDSGVYFCASSQSGGGYTFGSGTRLTVV.

The chain employs TRBV5-6 and TRBJ1-1; D perhaps matches TRBD1 (6 bases). CDR3 size: 14 residues. Trimming stripped 4 bases from V and 11 bases from J, with 21 bases between. The V gene's germline CDR1 is SGHDT and CDR2 YYEEEE. The CDR3 loop is CASSRGRGSRVAFF. The CDR3 DNA sequence: TGTGCCAGCAGCCGGGGGCGGGGCTCCAGGGTGGCTTTCTTT.

This clone has only a few counts. The chain recombines TRBV18 with TRBJ2-1; 10 positions match TRBD1. Germline CDR1 is KGHSH and CDR2 is LQKENI. The CDR3 runs to 15 residues. With 4 bases clipped from V and 5 bases from J, the junction kept 5 bases outside the gene matches. The CDR3 DNA reads TGTGCCAGCTCACTTGGACAGGGGGTGAACAATGAGCAGTTCTTC. Translation gives CASSLGQGVNNEQFF.

This clone was seen only a few times. This chain links TRBV7-3 with TRBJ1-2; possible D gene TRBD1, 5 bases. Germline assignment: CDR1 SGHTA and CDR2 FQGTGA. V lost 4 bases to trimming and J lost 4 bases, with 13 bases between them. CDR3 length: 14 amino acids. CDR3 loop: CASSSGLSGYGYTF. CDR3 DNA: TGTGCCAGCAGCTCAGGGTTGAGCGGCTATGGCTACACCTTC.

The chain combines TRBV5-4 with TRBJ2-5; TRBD1 agrees at 7 bases. Germline V CDR1 and CDR2: SGHNT, YYREEE (reference sequence). This CDR3 has 16 residues. Unmatched junction bases numbered 11, after V lost 4 bases and J lost 2 bases. CDR3 in DNA: TGTGCCAGCAGCCTTCCAGGGACAGAGCTTCAAGAGACCCAGTACTTC. Translating it yields CASSLPGTELQETQYF.

The genes are TRBV10-1 and TRBJ2-7, with D perhaps assigned TRBD1 or TRBD2 (6 bases each). This CDR3 contains 13 residues. V was cut by 9 bases and J by 5 bases, with 17 bases left in between. The germline CDR1 and CDR2 sequences are WNHNN and SYGVQD (reference sequence). The CDR3 DNA reads TGCGCCAGAAAGGGGGGCTATATGAACGAGCAGTACTTC. Amino acids: CARKGGYMNEQYF.

The genes are TRBV5-5 and TRBJ1-4; a weak D match, TRBD1 (5 bases). The germline gives CDR1 SGHKS, CDR2 YYEKEE (reference sequence). Trimming cost V 3 bases and J 0 bases, with 15 bases left between them. The CDR3 has 17 residues. The CDR3 region has the DNA TGTGCCAGCAGCTCGGAGATGGGACGGACAACTAATGAAAAACTGTTTTTT. It specifies CASSSEMGRTTNEKLFF.

This rearrangement joins TRBV6-6 to TRBJ1-2; no reliable D call. The V gene lost 6 bases and the J gene lost 4 bases, with 6 bases spanning the gap. The length of the CDR3 is 11 residues. Germline loops: CDR1 MNHNY, CDR2 SVGAGI (reference sequence). The CDR3 loop is CASSSGYGYTF. The CDR3 DNA sequence: TGTGCCAGCAGCTCAGGCTATGGCTACACCTTC.

The rearrangement uses TRBV4-2 and TRBJ2-7; D might be TRBD2 (6 bases). CDR3 length: 16 amino acids. V was shortened by 1 base and J by 4 bases, with 17 bases between the two germline ends. Germline V gene data show CDR1 as LGHNA and CDR2 as YNFKEQ. This CDR3 is CASSQGNPGGGYEQYF. The CDR3 DNA reads as TGTGCCAGCAGCCAAGGAAACCCCGGGGGAGGATACGAGCAGTACTTC.